These 24 T cell receptor beta chains came from one sample sequenced in a study of long-term antiretroviral therapy in people with HIV. Version v3.0 of the immunoSEQ assay was performed at survey level. Clones were read by immunoSEQ multiplex PCR, and TCRdb kept only the in-frame ones, dropping some. The data show roughly 25,000 clones, over 75% seen once. The sample consisted of unsorted PBMCs, taken 1.1 years before starting antiretroviral therapy. Source of these receptors: a woman between 25 and 40 years old with HIV.

This clone was recorded once. This chain uses TRBV27 with TRBJ1-4; 7 bases are shared with TRBD1. V was pared by 4 bases and J by 11 bases, with 7 bases of the junction left unmatched. This CDR3 is built from 13 residues. Germline V gives CDR1 MNHEY, CDR2 SMNVEV (reference sequence). The CDR3 is CASSWSGGGKLFF. CDR3 in DNA: TGTGCCAGCAGTTGGTCAGGGGGTGGGAAACTGTTTTTT.

This chain connects TRBV6-1 to TRBJ1-6; 7 nucleotides match TRBD1. The CDR3 covers 14 residues. Trimming removed 6 bases from V and 9 bases from J; junction bases left unmatched: 8. The germline V gene has CDR1 MNHNS and CDR2 SASEGT. CDR3 bases: TGTGCCAGCAGGACAGGGAGTGCCTCTTCACCCCTCCACTTT. This translates into CASRTGSASSPLHF.

This clone was picked up a small number of times. The rearrangement links TRBV7-3 to TRBJ2-2; 8 positions match TRBD2. The length of the CDR3 is 16 residues. CDR1 is SGHTA, CDR2 FQGTGA, per germline. The junction had 3 bases not matched to a gene; V was cut back by 1 base and J by 2 bases. This CDR3 reads CASSLMAGGNTGELFF. The CDR3 DNA follows: TGTGCCAGCAGCTTAATGGCGGGGGGAAACACCGGGGAGCTGTTTTTT.

The genes are TRBV7-9 and TRBJ2-5, with a possible D match to TRBD2 (6 bases). V shed 3 bases and J shed 2 bases, with 7 bases lying between them. Germline values: CDR1 SEHNR, CDR2 FQNEAQ (reference sequence). The CDR3 loop spans 13 amino acids. CDR3 DNA sequence: TGTGCCAGCAGCTTGGGGGGTCAAGAGACCCAGTACTTC. Translation gives CASSLGGQETQYF.

The V and J genes are TRBV5-6 and TRBJ2-1, with D perhaps matching TRBD2 (6 bases). Trimming took off 6 bases at V and 4 bases at J, with 17 bases between the two ends. Germline CDR1 SGHDT, CDR2 YYEEEE. The CDR3 contains 15 residues. DNA for the CDR3: TGTGCCAGCAATCAGGGAGGCGGGGTATACAATGAGCAGTTCTTC. Amino acids: CASNQGGGVYNEQFF.

This chain joins TRBV7-3 and TRBJ2-2; D gene uncertain. Germline lookup yields CDR1 SGHTA and CDR2 FQGTGA. V was pared by 5 bases and J by 4 bases, with 8 bases between. This CDR3 region has 13 residues. The DNA for the CDR3 is TGTGCCAGCAGCGCCCACTTCACCGGGGAGCTGTTTTTT. This encodes CASSAHFTGELFF.

V usage is TRBV7-6 and J usage is TRBJ1-1; a weak D match, TRBD1 (5 bases). Trimming cost V 5 bases and J 8 bases, with 18 bases left between them. The CDR3 sequence is 14 residues long. Germline V CDR1 and CDR2: SGHVS, FNYEAQ. CDR3 loop: CASSPQRAWDEAFF. Written as DNA, the CDR3 is TGTGCCAGCAGCCCCCAAAGGGCGTGGGACGAAGCTTTCTTT.

The chain couples TRBV30 to TRBJ1-6, with D possibly being TRBD1 (5 bases). CDR3 length: 15 amino acids. CDR1 is GTSNPN and CDR2 is SVGIG in the germline V gene (reference sequence). V shed 7 bases and J shed 10 bases, with 23 bases lying between them. This chain's CDR3 is CASLQEGVGGSPLHF. The CDR3 DNA sequence: TGTGCCTCCCTCCAGGAAGGGGTCGGAGGGTCACCCCTCCACTTT.

This clone was seen just once. V gene TRBV6-7 combines with J gene TRBJ2-7, with 8 bases identical to TRBD2. TRBV6-7 is labeled an ORF, and its function is uncertain. Trimming took 4 bases from V and 6 from J; bases not matched to a gene: 8. The CDR3 is 14 residues long. In DNA, the CDR3 is TGTGCCAGCAGTTTCGGGGGGGGTTCAGTCGAGCAGTACGTC. As protein: CASSFGGGSVEQYV.

V usage is TRBV30 and J usage is TRBJ1-3; D is unclear. There are 16 residues in the CDR3. Germline loops: CDR1 GTSNPN, CDR2 SVGIG (reference sequence). V dropped 2 bases and J dropped 3 bases, with 17 bases sitting between them. This CDR3 reads CAWSLIGERDGNTIYF. The CDR3 DNA is TGTGCCTGGAGTTTGATCGGAGAGAGGGATGGAAACACCATATATTTT.

The chain is built from TRBV9 and TRBJ1-1; 7 bases line up with TRBD1. The CDR3 spans 15 residues. Germline CDR1 and CDR2: SGDLS and YYNGEE. V was pared by 0 bases and J by 5 bases, with 7 bases of the junction left unmatched. Here the CDR3 DNA reads TGTGCCAGCAGCGTAGGCGAGGGGGCAGGGACTGAAGCTTTCTTT. Protein sequence: CASSVGEGAGTEAFF. Full variable domain (missing parts from reference TRBV9 and TRBJ1-1): DSGVTQTPKHLITATGQRVTLRCSPRSGDLSVYWYQQSLDQGLQFLIQYYNGEERAKGNILERFSAQQFPDLHSELNLSSLELGDSALYFCASSVGEGAGTEAFFGQGTRLTVV.

The V gene is TRBV7-8, the J gene TRBJ2-1; tentatively, D is TRBD2 (5 bases). Trimming took off 4 bases at V and 5 bases at J, with 15 bases between the two ends. CDR1 is SGHVS, CDR2 FQNEAQ, per germline. The CDR3 totals 15 residues. The CDR3: CASSSDFRGDNEQFF. CDR3 in DNA: TGTGCCAGCAGCTCCGACTTTCGGGGAGACAATGAGCAGTTCTTC.

CDR3 in amino acids: CASRPGTGLDTEAFF. The CDR3 DNA reads TGTGCCAGCAGGCCCGGGACAGGGCTTGACACTGAAGCTTTCTTT. This rearrangement joins TRBV2 to TRBJ1-1; TRBD1 matches at 9 bases. The V gene's germline CDR1 is SNHLY and CDR2 FYNNEI. The CDR3 contains 15 residues. Trimming took 6 bases from V and 3 from J; bases not matched to a gene: 8.

The chain joins TRBV5-1 to TRBJ1-1; tentative D call: TRBD1 (6 bases). From germline, CDR1 is SGHRS and CDR2 YFSETQ. The CDR3 spans 15 residues. The V gene lost 5 bases and the J gene lost 4 bases, with 18 bases spanning the gap. The CDR3 reads CASSLGQPGGTEAFF. The CDR3 DNA follows: TGCGCCAGCAGTTTAGGACAGCCGGGGGGCACTGAAGCTTTCTTT. The whole variable domain, remainder taken from reference TRBV5-1 and TRBJ1-1, is KAGVTQTPRYLIKTRGQQVTLSCSPISGHRSVSWYQQTPGQGLQFLFEYFSETQRNKGNFPGRFSGRQFSNSRSEMNVSTLELGDSALYLCASSLGQPGGTEAFFGQGTRLTVV.

V and J are TRBV4-2 and TRBJ2-3; perhaps TRBD2 as D (7 bases). From germline, CDR1 is LGHNA and CDR2 YNFKEQ. CDR3 length: 17 residues. V lost 1 base, J lost 6 bases, and 20 bases lay in between. The DNA for the CDR3 is TGTGCCAGCAGCCAAGTTGAGGCTGGGGGGGGCCAGGATACGCAGTATTTT. Its protein product is CASSQVEAGGGQDTQYF.

The rearrangement links TRBV27 to TRBJ2-5; possible D gene TRBD2, 7 bases. Trimming took off 4 bases at V and 8 bases at J, with 20 bases between the two ends. The germline gives CDR1 MNHEY, CDR2 SMNVEV (reference sequence). The CDR3 covers 15 residues. The CDR3 loop reads CASSYDRGVGTTQYF. The CDR3 coding sequence is TGTGCCAGCAGTTACGACCGGGGGGTGGGGACAACCCAGTACTTC.

V and J are TRBV5-1 and TRBJ2-3; the D gene is possibly TRBD1 (5 bases). The V gene lost 0 bases and the J gene lost 0 bases, with 11 bases spanning the gap. The CDR3 covers 16 residues. Per germline, CDR1 SGHRS and CDR2 YFSETQ. The DNA of the CDR3 is TGCGCCAGCAGCTTGGAAGCAGGGCTGAGCACAGATACGCAGTATTTT. It codes for CASSLEAGLSTDTQYF.

The rearrangement links TRBV6-5 to TRBJ2-2, with D uncertain. This CDR3 region has 11 residues. Germline V lookup: CDR1 MNHEY, CDR2 SVGAGI. V was shortened by 5 bases and J by 3 bases, with 1 base between the two germline ends. The CDR3, as DNA: TGTGCCAGCAGTCACACCGGGGAGCTGTTTTTT. It codes for CASSHTGELFF.

This chain connects TRBV11-3 to TRBJ2-3; D gene ambiguous. Per germline, CDR1 SGHNT and CDR2 YENEEA. V was shortened by 2 bases and J by 0 bases, with 6 bases between the two germline ends. The CDR3 sequence is 14 residues long. In nucleotides, the CDR3 is TGTGCCAGCAGCTTAACTGCTAGCACAGATACGCAGTATTTT. Encoded protein: CASSLTASTDTQYF. Filled out from reference TRBV11-3 and TRBJ2-3, the complete variable domain reads EAGVVQSPRYKIIEKKQPVAFWCNPISGHNTLYWYLQNLGQGPELLIRYENEEAVDDSQLPKDRFSAERLKGVDSTLKIQPAELGDSAVYLCASSLTASTDTQYFGPGTRLTVL.

This clone has just a few counts. V and J are TRBV6-1 and TRBJ1-6; a weak D match, TRBD1 (5 bases). CDR1 and CDR2 from the germline V gene are MNHNS and SASEGT. The CDR3 totals 16 residues. V shed 2 bases and J shed 13 bases, with 21 bases lying between them. The CDR3 sequence: CASSERGLRGDEPLHF. In DNA, the CDR3 is TGTGCCAGCAGTGAAAGAGGCTTAAGGGGCGATGAGCCCCTCCACTTT.

The chain uses TRBV7-9 and TRBJ1-1; unclear D gene. Trimming pared 1 base from V and 0 bases from J, leaving 9 bases between. This CDR3 is built from 15 residues. CDR1 and CDR2 (germline): SEHNR, FQNEAQ (reference sequence). The DNA of the CDR3 is TGTGCCAGCAGCTTAGGTGGGCAGATGAACACTGAAGCTTTCTTT. This encodes CASSLGGQMNTEAFF.

With respect to this clone: The junction does not match germline at one end; this may be a read error. This sequence joins TRBV5-6 and TRBJ1-2; tentative D call: TRBD1 (6 bases). CDR3 length: 11 residues. Germline CDR1 SGHDT, CDR2 YYEEEE. In DNA form, the CDR3 reads TGTGCCAGCAGTAGCAGGGGAGAGAAACGCTTC. Translation: CASSSRGEKRF.

CDR3 region: CASSFSGQPYEQYF. CDR3 nucleotides: TGCGCCAGCAGCTTTTCGGGACAGCCCTACGAGCAGTACTTC. The chain links TRBV5-1 to TRBJ2-7, with TRBD1 matching 7 bases. Germline CDR1 SGHRS, CDR2 YFSETQ. The CDR3 consists of 14 residues. Germline trimming cut 2 bases from V and 2 bases from J; bases unmatched to any gene: 4.

The V and J genes are TRBV5-1 and TRBJ1-1, with TRBD1 as a possible D gene (6 bases). The CDR3 length is 14 residues. V was pared by 6 bases and J by 1 base, with 13 bases between. Germline CDR1 and CDR2: SGHRS and YFSETQ. CDR3 amino acids: CASTSDSSNTEAFF. DNA of the CDR3: TGCGCCAGCACATCGGACAGTTCGAACACTGAAGCTTTCTTT.